Listed here are 26 T cell receptor beta chains from one sample, sequenced in a study of spatial heterogeneity in lung cancer. The sample's time point: sample taken at primary tumor resection. One entry per CDR3 protein, called by TCRdb with MiXCR from the 5' RACE reads. The data hold 6,000 to 8,000 distinct CDR3 sequences, with 7.5% to 10% observed a single time. The sequencing here drew on normal lung tissue next to the tumor, taken at surgery. The receptor source for this set is a male donor with early-stage non-small cell lung cancer.

The sample holds many counts of this clonotype. The CDR3 is CASKEPTGELFF. DNA of the CDR3: TGTGCCAGCAAGGAGCCCACCGGGGAGCTGTTTTTT. The V call is TRBV28, the J call TRBJ2-2; D gene unclear. V was shortened by 7 bases and J by 4 bases, with 7 bases between the two germline ends. The CDR3 loop spans 12 amino acids. The germline gives CDR1 MDHEN, CDR2 SYDVKM.

The table lists this clonotype with many counts. The J gene is TRBJ2-7, the V gene TRBV27, with a possible D match to TRBD1 (6 bases). The CDR3 consists of 14 residues. The V gene lost 5 bases and the J gene lost 3 bases, with 14 bases spanning the gap. The germline V gene has CDR1 MNHEY and CDR2 SMNVEV (reference sequence). The CDR3 DNA is TGTGCCAGCAGTGCGGGCCAGGGGCTCTACGAGCAGTACTTC. Encoded protein: CASSAGQGLYEQYF.

This clonotype was picked up many times. The CDR3 nucleotides are TGCAGTGCTAGAGGAGACAGGGTCACCGGGGAGCTGTTTTTT. It codes for CSARGDRVTGELFF. The gene calls are TRBV20-1 and TRBJ2-2, with 7 bases that match TRBD1. CDR1 DFQATT and CDR2 SNEGSKA come from the germline V gene (reference sequence). V shed 1 base and J 4 bases; nucleotides not matched to a gene: 3. This CDR3 is built from 14 residues.

J is TRBJ2-5 and V is TRBV10-3; no reliable D call. The germline V gene has CDR1 ENHRY and CDR2 SYGVKD. Trimming shortened V by 4 bases and J by 5 bases, and 23 bases separated the two germline ends. The CDR3 totals 17 residues. CDR3: CAISVSASGPESETQYF. The DNA of the CDR3 is TGTGCCATCAGTGTCTCCGCATCTGGCCCAGAGTCCGAGACCCAGTACTTC.

This clonotype was counted many times. The chain joins TRBV6-5 to TRBJ2-2, with 7 bases aligning to TRBD1. After removal of 0 bases from V and 7 bases from J, the junction contained 5 bases not matched to a gene. Germline CDR1 is MNHEY and CDR2 is SVGAGI. The CDR3 sequence is 15 residues long. The chain's CDR3 is CASSYSGGAIGELFF. CDR3 DNA sequence: TGTGCCAGCAGTTACTCAGGGGGCGCTATCGGGGAGCTGTTTTTT.

In this sample, this clonotype turned up many times. The chain carries TRBV28 and TRBJ1-5; tentatively, D is TRBD1 (6 bases). Trimming shortened V by 6 bases and J by 2 bases, and 14 bases separated the two germline ends. The CDR3 loop spans 15 amino acids. Germline values: CDR1 MDHEN, CDR2 SYDVKM. CDR3 sequence reads: CASSLQGGGNQPQHF. DNA for the CDR3: TGTGCCAGCAGCTTACAGGGCGGAGGCAATCAGCCCCAGCATTTT.

The table lists this clonotype with many counts. The chain carries TRBV19 and TRBJ2-4; TRBD2 agrees at 13 bases. From germline, CDR1 is LNHDA and CDR2 SQIVND (reference sequence). The J segment lost 1 base and the V segment lost 3 bases, leaving 6 bases of the junction unmatched. The CDR3 is 18 amino acids. The chain's CDR3 is CASSIGLAGALAKNIQYF. Here the CDR3 DNA reads TGTGCCAGTAGTATCGGACTAGCGGGGGCTCTTGCCAAAAACATTCAGTACTTC.

This clonotype counts as medium-sized. The gene calls are TRBV6-1 and TRBJ2-3, with D perhaps TRBD2 (7 bases). The germline V gene has CDR1 MNHNS and CDR2 SASEGT. Trimming pared 2 bases from V and 4 bases from J, leaving 10 bases between. CDR3 length: 14 amino acids. The CDR3 DNA follows: TGTGCCAGCAGTGAAACAGGGAGGGCAGATACGCAGTATTTT. As protein: CASSETGRADTQYF.

Relative to its sample, this clonotype is medium-sized. A junction end diverges from the germline sequence, so it may reflect a read error. The chain links TRBV20-1 to TRBJ2-7, with TRBD2 identical over 12 bases. CDR3 length: 11 residues. Per germline, CDR1 DFQATT and CDR2 SNEGSKA (reference sequence). This chain's CDR3 is CSAFRLAGDRF. The CDR3 coding sequence is TGCAGTGCTTTTAGACTAGCGGGAGACCGATTC.

By share of the sample, this clonotype is medium-sized. The chain uses TRBV7-3 and TRBJ1-1, with D tentatively TRBD1 (6 bases). Germline V gene sequence: CDR1 SGHTA, CDR2 FQGTGA. This CDR3 region has 15 residues. V gave up 5 bases and J gave up 5 bases, with 18 bases separating them. This CDR3 reads CASSPGGAAKTEAFF. For the CDR3, the DNA is TGTGCCAGCAGCCCGGGGGGGGCGGCAAAGACTGAAGCTTTCTTT.

This clonotype was found many times. The chain links TRBV21-1 to TRBJ1-4; the D call in the table, TRBD1, was not verified against the DNA. TRBV21-1 counts as a pseudogene. The CDR3 loop spans 16 amino acids. In DNA, the CDR3 is TGTGCCAGCAGCAAAGGGGCCGAGGGACGGGATGAAAAACTGTTTTTT. Translated, it gives CASSKGAEGRDEKLFF.

Ten or more counts support this clonotype. V is TRBV11-2 and J is TRBJ2-1; tentatively, D is TRBD2 (6 bases). Germline V gene sequence: CDR1 SGHAT, CDR2 FQNNGV. V lost 4 bases to trimming and J lost 4 bases, with 8 bases between them. The CDR3 loop spans 13 amino acids. CDR3 amino acids: CASSSGLYNEQFF. DNA for the CDR3: TGTGCCAGCAGCTCGGGACTTTACAATGAGCAGTTCTTC. Looking up the rest from reference TRBV11-2 and TRBJ2-1 gives the full variable domain: EAGVAQSPRYKIIEKRQSVAFWCNPISGHATLYWYQQILGQGPKLLIQFQNNGVVDDSQLPKDRFSAERLKGVDSTLKIQPAKLEDSAVYLCASSSGLYNEQFFGPGTRLTVL.

This clonotype appeared a single time. The chain carries TRBV9 and TRBJ2-2, with 8 bases matching TRBD1. This CDR3 is 16 amino acids long. V trimming: 2 bases; J trimming: 4 bases; junction bases outside the gene matches: 7. Germline CDR1 is SGDLS and CDR2 is YYNGEE. The CDR3 DNA reads TGTGCCAGCAGCGTTTTTAGACAGGGGAGCACCGGGGAGCTGTTTTTT. Translation: CASSVFRQGSTGELFF.

The table lists this clonotype with many counts. The chain carries TRBV7-2 and TRBJ1-5, with D perhaps TRBD1 (5 bases). The V gene lost 3 bases and the J gene lost 4 bases, with 7 bases spanning the gap. Germline CDR1 is SGHTA and CDR2 is FQGNSA. CDR3 length equals 13 residues. CDR3 DNA sequence: TGTGCCAGCAGCTTGGGGCCGAATCAGCCCCAGCATTTT. It translates to CASSLGPNQPQHF.

In this sample, this clonotype turned up many times. The chain links TRBV10-3 to TRBJ2-7; 9 nucleotides match TRBD1. Per germline, CDR1 ENHRY and CDR2 SYGVKD. V shed 7 bases, J shed 5 bases, and the junction held 9 bases outside the gene matches. This CDR3 is 14 amino acids long. The chain's CDR3 is CAINPGQGTNEQYF. The CDR3 DNA is TGTGCCATCAACCCGGGACAGGGAACCAACGAGCAGTACTTC.

The chain has TRBV2 and TRBJ2-1; perhaps TRBD2 as D (5 bases). This CDR3 comprises 14 residues. V lost 3 bases and J 6 bases, leaving 12 bases between the germline ends. Germline assignment: CDR1 SNHLY and CDR2 FYNNEI. This CDR3 reads CASSELLSGNEQFF. For the CDR3, the DNA is TGTGCCAGCAGTGAGTTATTGAGCGGCAATGAGCAGTTCTTC. The full variable domain, in which reference TRBV2 and TRBJ2-1 provide the parts outside the CDR3, is EPEVTQTPSHQVTQMGQEVILRCVPISNHLYFYWYRQILGQKVEFLVSFYNNEISEKSEIFDDQFSVERPDGSNFTLKIRSTKLEDSAMYFCASSELLSGNEQFFGPGTRLTVL.

This clonotype was counted at least ten times. The chain couples TRBV28 to TRBJ2-5, with no clear D. The CDR3 runs to 13 residues. Looked up from germline, CDR1 is MDHEN and CDR2 is SYDVKM. The V end was cut by 6 bases, the J end by 2 bases, with 10 bases between. CDR3 amino acids: CASSKTPQETQYF. The CDR3 DNA sequence: TGTGCCAGCAGCAAGACACCTCAAGAGACCCAGTACTTC. The full variable domain, in which reference TRBV28 and TRBJ2-5 provide the parts outside the CDR3, is DVKVTQSSRYLVKRTGEKVFLECVQDMDHENMFWYRQDPGLGLRLIYFSYDVKMKEKGDIPEGYSVSREKKERFSLILESASTNQTSMYLCASSKTPQETQYFGPGTRLLVL.

This clonotype is categorized as medium-sized. CDR3: CASTGQGSTDTQYF. In DNA, the CDR3 is TGTGCCAGCACCGGACAGGGGAGCACAGATACGCAGTATTTT. The rearrangement uses TRBV28 and TRBJ2-3; TRBD1 aligns across 9 bases. The CDR3 loop spans 14 amino acids. From germline, CDR1 is MDHEN and CDR2 SYDVKM. V trimming: 7 bases; J trimming: 0 bases; junction bases outside the gene matches: 2.

This chain connects TRBV7-2 to TRBJ1-2, with no clear D. Looked up from germline, CDR1 is SGHTA and CDR2 is FQGNSA. CDR3 length: 13 amino acids. With 2 bases removed from V and 4 bases from J, the gap between germline ends came to 8 bases. The CDR3 reads CASSLLQSYGYTF. For the CDR3, the DNA is TGTGCCAGCAGCTTATTACAGTCCTATGGCTACACCTTC.

Judged by abundance, this clonotype is large. The chain carries TRBV5-6 and TRBJ1-1; D is uncertain. The CDR3 has 14 amino acids. Germline CDR1 SGHDT, CDR2 YYEEEE. Trimming pared 0 bases from V and 2 bases from J, leaving 8 bases between. As DNA, the CDR3 is TGTGCCAGCAGCTTGGTGGTTTCAAACACTGAAGCTTTCTTT. This encodes CASSLVVSNTEAFF.

By share, this clonotype ranks as medium-sized. The J gene is TRBJ2-2, the V gene TRBV7-6, with 13 bases identical to TRBD2. With V trimmed by 1 base and J by 5 bases, 7 bases remained unmatched. The CDR3 runs to 18 residues. CDR1 and CDR2 (germline): SGHVS, FNYEAQ. The CDR3 is CASSLVGLAGAMTGELFF. In nucleotides, the CDR3 is TGTGCCAGCAGCTTAGTAGGACTAGCGGGAGCAATGACCGGGGAGCTGTTTTTT.

This clonotype was recorded many times. Here the CDR3 reads CASSLAGLDQETQYF. The DNA of the CDR3 is TGTGCCAGCAGCTTAGCTGGACTCGACCAAGAGACCCAGTACTTC. The chain has TRBV7-2 and TRBJ2-5; D is possibly TRBD2 (5 bases). The length of the CDR3 is 15 residues. Trimming cost V 0 bases and J 0 bases, with 8 bases left between them. Germline assignment: CDR1 SGHTA and CDR2 FQGNSA. Full variable domain (remainder filled in from reference TRBV7-2 and TRBJ2-5): GAGVSQSPSNKVTEKGKDVELRCDPISGHTALYWYRQSLGQGLEFLIYFQGNSAPDKSGLPSDRFSAERTGGSVSTLTIQRTQQEDSAVYLCASSLAGLDQETQYFGPGTRLLVL.

This clonotype ranks as medium-sized. The V gene is TRBV30, the J gene TRBJ2-2; a weak D match, TRBD1 (6 bases). The CDR3 totals 14 residues. V was cut by 5 bases and J by 3 bases, with 13 bases left in between. The V gene's germline CDR1 is GTSNPN and CDR2 SVGIG (reference sequence). DNA of the CDR3: TGTGCCTGGGTTCGACAGGCCTACACCGGGGAGCTGTTTTTT. Its protein is CAWVRQAYTGELFF.

This clonotype has at least ten counts. This chain joins TRBV2 and TRBJ1-2; unclear D gene. Trimming removed 11 bases at V and 4 bases at J, with 20 bases between. The CDR3 has 14 amino acids. From germline, CDR1 is SNHLY and CDR2 FYNNEI. CDR3 nucleotides: TGTGCCGGACGCCCCGACTGGGAGGGCTATGGCTACACCTTC. Its translation: CAGRPDWEGYGYTF.

This clonotype was seen at least ten times. The chain has TRBV6-5 and TRBJ2-2; D might be TRBD2 (5 bases). Trimming left V 0 bases short and J 7 bases short, with 9 bases between. Germline V CDR1 and CDR2: MNHEY, SVGAGI. The CDR3 covers 14 residues. Written as DNA, the CDR3 is TGTGCCAGCAGTTACTCCCGGGGTTTCGGGGAGCTGTTTTTT. Translated: CASSYSRGFGELFF.

At least ten counts were recorded for this clonotype. This chain joins TRBV27 and TRBJ2-7, with 11 bases aligning to TRBD2. This CDR3 spans 14 amino acids. The V gene's germline CDR1 is MNHEY and CDR2 SMNVEV (reference sequence). Unmatched junction bases numbered 3, after V lost 2 bases and J lost 6 bases. CDR3 in amino acids: CASSLVLAGGEQYF. CDR3 in DNA: TGTGCCAGCAGTTTAGTCCTAGCGGGAGGCGAGCAGTACTTC.